This is a list of T cell receptor beta chains from one sample in a study of shared clonotypes between healthy human individuals. Produced via immunoSEQ multiplex PCR; TCRdb's table is partial and in-frame only. This sample has about 2 million clones, with approximately 94% found just once. Sequencing was carried out using naive CD8+ T cells sorted from blood. The source of these receptors is a man aged 18 to 29 in good health. Each CDR3 is given with its conserved first and last residue. The D gene is left open where the match is weak. For some rows the clone size is stated as once, few or many, or as a class when expanded; others skip it.

size,V,J,D,CDR3,DNA
-,TRBV9,TRBJ1-5,TRBD1,CASSPTGGNQPQHF,TGTGCCAGCAGTCCTACAGGGGGCAATCAGCCCCAGCATTTT
-,TRBV10-3,TRBJ2-2,TRBD2,CAISESTSGGIAGELFF,TGTGCCATCAGTGAGTCGACTAGCGGGGGGATTGCCGGGGAGCTGTTTTTT
once,TRBV9,TRBJ1-1,-,CASSEGWNTEAFF,TGTGCCAGCAGCGAAGGTTGGAACACTGAAGCTTTCTTT
-,TRBV2,TRBJ2-4,-,CASSQTGGDIQYF,TGTGCCAGCAGTCAAACAGGGGGGGACATTCAGTACTTC
-,TRBV2,TRBJ1-4,-,CASTQLGEKLFF,TGTGCCAGCACCCAACTGGGTGAAAAACTGTTTTTT
-,TRBV7-8,TRBJ2-3,TRBD2,CASSHRDRGGGSTDTQYF,TGTGCCAGCAGCCATAGGGATCGCGGGGGAGGTAGCACAGATACGCAGTATTTT
few,TRBV13,TRBJ2-3,TRBD2,CASSSWASGSTDTQYF,TGTGCCAGCAGCTCCTGGGCTAGCGGTAGCACAGATACGCAGTATTTT
-,TRBV15,TRBJ1-2,-,CATSKGKGTFDFYGYTF,TGTGCCACCAGCAAGGGGAAGGGGACCTTTGACTTCTATGGCTACACCTTC
-,TRBV6-6,TRBJ1-2,-,CASSPGTPNYGYTF,TGTGCCAGCAGTCCCGGGACACCTAACTATGGCTACACCTTC
-,TRBV18,TRBJ2-7,TRBD1,CASSEPPGQGYYEQYF,TGTGCCAGCTCAGAACCTCCGGGACAGGGGTACTACGAGCAGTACTTC
-,TRBV13,TRBJ2-7,TRBD2,CASSQDGGLRSYEQYF,TGTGCCAGCAGCCAGGACGGGGGACTACGTTCCTACGAGCAGTACTTC
-,TRBV7-9,TRBJ2-2,TRBD1,CASSLGQGARNGELFF,TGTGCCAGCAGCCTGGGCCAGGGGGCGCGTAACGGGGAGCTGTTTTTT
-,TRBV7-9,TRBJ2-7,-,CASSSSETYEQYF,TGTGCCAGCAGCTCCTCCGAGACTTACGAGCAGTACTTC
-,TRBV13,TRBJ2-7,-,CASSLTGQSYEQYF,TGTGCCAGCAGCTTAACCGGACAATCCTACGAGCAGTACTTC
-,TRBV6-6,TRBJ2-7,-,CASSYSYGVGTYEQYF,TGTGCCAGCAGTTACTCGTACGGGGTTGGGACCTACGAGCAGTACTTC
-,TRBV29-1,TRBJ2-5,TRBD1,CSGIIGQAFRGETQYF,TGCAGCGGGATAATAGGACAGGCCTTCCGAGGGGAGACCCAGTACTTC
-,TRBV4-3,TRBJ2-7,TRBD1,CASSQDSGQGAEQYF,TGCGCCAGCAGCCAAGACTCAGGACAGGGTGCCGAGCAGTACTTC
-,TRBV5-1,TRBJ1-1,-,CASSPLTDTEAFF,TGCGCCAGCAGCCCCCTGACAGATACTGAAGCTTTCTTT
-,TRBV19,TRBJ1-2,TRBD1,CASSITGAASYGYTF,TGTGCCAGTAGTATAACAGGGGCCGCCAGCTATGGCTACACCTTC
-,TRBV28,TRBJ2-7,TRBD2,CASSFGLETALSYEQYF,TGTGCCAGCAGCTTTGGACTAGAGACTGCCCTCTCCTACGAGCAGTACTTC
-,TRBV6-1,TRBJ2-1,-,CASSVRYEQFF,TGTGCCAGCAGTGTAAGATATGAGCAGTTCTTC
-,TRBV7-2,TRBJ2-7,-,CASRRGAYEQYF,TGTGCCAGCCGTAGAGGAGCCTACGAGCAGTACTTC
-,TRBV6-1,TRBJ2-1,-,CASSEDRGDEQFF,TGTGCCAGCAGTGAAGACCGAGGGGATGAGCAGTTCTTC
-,TRBV7-6,TRBJ2-7,TRBD1,CASSRDRASYEQYF,TGTGCCAGCAGTAGGGACAGGGCCTCCTACGAGCAGTACTTC
-,TRBV9,TRBJ2-7,TRBD2,CASSVASGMSYEQYF,TGTGCCAGCAGCGTAGCTAGCGGCATGTCCTACGAGCAGTACTTC
-,TRBV6-5,TRBJ1-1,-,CASSYTSWTTTEAFF,TGTGCCAGCAGTTACACCTCTTGGACGACGACTGAAGCTTTCTTT
-,TRBV5-1,TRBJ2-7,-,CASRLDRSYEQYF,TGCGCCAGCAGATTGGACCGCTCCTACGAGCAGTACTTC
-,TRBV5-6,TRBJ2-7,-,CASSLGGGNGYEQYF,TGTGCCAGCAGCTTGGGGGGCGGGAACGGCTACGAGCAGTACTTC
once,TRBV29-1,TRBJ2-7,-,CSVVGDSVPYEQYF,TGCAGCGTTGTTGGGGATTCTGTTCCCTACGAGCAGTACTTC
-,TRBV30,TRBJ2-7,TRBD1,CAWSEGTAEYF,TGTGCCTGGAGTGAAGGGACAGCGGAGTACTTC
-,TRBV13,TRBJ1-2,TRBD1,CASSSTPTGTYGYTF,TGTGCCAGCAGCTCTACCCCGACAGGGACCTATGGCTACACCTTC
-,TRBV14,TRBJ1-1,TRBD1,CATLGDRLNTEAFF,TGTGCCACCCTCGGGGACAGATTGAACACTGAAGCTTTCTTT
few,TRBV11-2,TRBJ2-5,-,CASSLSETQYF,TGTGCCAGCAGCTTATCAGAGACCCAGTACTTC
-,TRBV13,TRBJ2-2,-,CASSFPTGQNTGELFF,TGTGCCAGCAGCTTCCCGACAGGACAAAACACCGGGGAGCTGTTTTTT
-,TRBV19,TRBJ2-7,TRBD1,CASSYRTGISYEQYF,TGTGCCAGTAGTTACCGGACAGGGATATCCTACGAGCAGTACTTC
few,TRBV5-5,TRBJ1-3,-,CASSFGYSGNTIYF,TGTGCCAGCAGCTTTGGATACTCTGGAAACACCATATATTTT
-,TRBV4-1,TRBJ2-3,-,CASSHGPLTDTQYF,TGCGCCAGCAGCCACGGGCCTTTAACAGATACGCAGTATTTT
-,TRBV13,TRBJ1-1,-,CASSQATAVTEAFF,TGTGCCAGCAGCCAGGCGACAGCCGTCACTGAAGCTTTCTTT
-,TRBV9,TRBJ2-2,-,CASSGLRAGELFF,TGTGCCAGCAGCGGACTCAGGGCCGGGGAGCTGTTTTTT
-,TRBV7-2,TRBJ2-7,-,CASSPPPPYEQYF,TGTGCCAGCAGCCCTCCCCCCCCCTACGAGCAGTACTTC
-,TRBV4-3,TRBJ1-6,-,CASSQDTESPLHF,TGCGCCAGCAGCCAAGATACCGAATCACCCCTCCACTTT
-,TRBV6-1,TRBJ1-5,-,CASIHIGPGQPQHF,TGTGCCAGCATTCACATTGGGCCCGGGCAGCCCCAGCATTTT
-,TRBV5-5,TRBJ1-6,-,CASSFLKPSSYNSPLHF,TGTGCCAGCAGCTTTTTGAAACCGAGCTCCTATAATTCACCCCTCCACTTT
-,TRBV7-6,TRBJ1-1,-,CASSLALGGAEAFF,TGTGCCAGCAGCTTAGCGCTAGGCGGGGCTGAAGCTTTCTTT
-,TRBV19,TRBJ2-7,-,CASSITGLTYEQYF,TGTGCCAGTAGTATAACAGGGCTTACCTACGAGCAGTACTTC
-,TRBV6-5,TRBJ2-7,-,CASSYGQGSYEQYF,TGTGCCAGCAGTTACGGGCAGGGTTCCTACGAGCAGTACTTC
-,TRBV10-3,TRBJ2-7,TRBD2,CAISGGDEQYF,TGTGCCATCAGCGGGGGGGACGAGCAGTACTTC
-,TRBV9,TRBJ1-6,-,CASSAERSPLHF,TGTGCCAGCAGCGCAGAACGGTCACCCCTCCACTTT
-,TRBV28,TRBJ1-6,-,CASSAPRGASPPLHF,TGTGCCAGCAGTGCACCCCGGGGGGCCAGTCCACCCCTCCACTTT
-,TRBV6-1,TRBJ2-3,-,CASDENSPIDTQYF,TGTGCCAGCGACGAAAACAGTCCCATCGATACGCAGTATTTT